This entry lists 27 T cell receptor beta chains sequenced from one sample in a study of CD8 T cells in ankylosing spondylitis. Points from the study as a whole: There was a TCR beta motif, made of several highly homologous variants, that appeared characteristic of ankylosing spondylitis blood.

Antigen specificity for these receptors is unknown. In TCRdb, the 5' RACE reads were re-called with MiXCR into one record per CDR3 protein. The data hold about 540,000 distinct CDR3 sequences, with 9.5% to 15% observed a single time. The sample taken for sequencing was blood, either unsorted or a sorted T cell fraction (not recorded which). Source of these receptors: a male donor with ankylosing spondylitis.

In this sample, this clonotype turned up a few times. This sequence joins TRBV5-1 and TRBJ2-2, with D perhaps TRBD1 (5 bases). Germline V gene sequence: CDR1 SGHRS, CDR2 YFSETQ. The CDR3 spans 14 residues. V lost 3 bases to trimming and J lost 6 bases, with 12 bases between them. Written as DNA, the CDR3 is TGCGCCAGCAGCTCAGGGTCGGCTTCCGGGGAGCTGTTTTTT. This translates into CASSSGSASGELFF.

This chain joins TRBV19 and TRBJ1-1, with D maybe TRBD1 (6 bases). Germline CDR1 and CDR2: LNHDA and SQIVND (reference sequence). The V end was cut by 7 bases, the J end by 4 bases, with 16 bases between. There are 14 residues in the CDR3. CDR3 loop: CASTRKGGGTEAFF. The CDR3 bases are TGTGCCAGTACCCGCAAGGGAGGGGGCACTGAAGCTTTCTTT.

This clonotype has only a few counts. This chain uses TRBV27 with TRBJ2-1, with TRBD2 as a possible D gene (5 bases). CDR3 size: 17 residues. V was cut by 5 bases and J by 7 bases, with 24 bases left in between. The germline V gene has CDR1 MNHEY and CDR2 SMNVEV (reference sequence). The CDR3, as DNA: TGTGCCAGCAGTCCATCCCCCAGGCCACTAACGGGGAATGAGCAGTTCTTC. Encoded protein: CASSPSPRPLTGNEQFF.

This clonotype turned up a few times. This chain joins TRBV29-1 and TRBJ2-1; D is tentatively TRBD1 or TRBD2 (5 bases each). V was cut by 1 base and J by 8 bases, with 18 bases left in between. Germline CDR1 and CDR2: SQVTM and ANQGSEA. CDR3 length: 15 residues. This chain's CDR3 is CSVEGIPGRRDEQFF. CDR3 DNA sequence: TGCAGCGTTGAAGGGATCCCGGGACGGAGAGATGAGCAGTTCTTC.

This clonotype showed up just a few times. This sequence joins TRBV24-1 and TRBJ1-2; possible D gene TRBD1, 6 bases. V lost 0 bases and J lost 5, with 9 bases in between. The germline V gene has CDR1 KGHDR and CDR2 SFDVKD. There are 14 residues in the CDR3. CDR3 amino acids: CATSDLGRGYGYTF. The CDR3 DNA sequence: TGTGCCACCAGTGATTTGGGCAGGGGATATGGCTACACCTTC.

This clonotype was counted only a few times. The CDR3: CASSPPGVDTQYF. The CDR3 DNA sequence: TGTGCCAGCTCACCACCCGGGGTAGATACGCAGTATTTT. V and J are TRBV18 and TRBJ2-3; D perhaps matches TRBD2 (5 bases). The CDR3 covers 13 residues. CDR1 is KGHSH and CDR2 is LQKENI in the germline V gene. Trimming took off 0 bases at V and 5 bases at J, with 6 bases between the two ends.

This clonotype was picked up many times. DNA for the CDR3: TGCAGTGCTAGAGGGTTTAGCGGAAATGAGCAGTTCTTC. It codes for CSARGFSGNEQFF. The V gene is TRBV20-1, the J gene TRBJ2-1; the D gene is possibly TRBD2 (6 bases). Germline-derived CDR1 and CDR2 are DFQATT and SNEGSKA (reference sequence). V was pared by 1 base and J by 7 bases, with 11 bases between. The CDR3 consists of 13 residues.

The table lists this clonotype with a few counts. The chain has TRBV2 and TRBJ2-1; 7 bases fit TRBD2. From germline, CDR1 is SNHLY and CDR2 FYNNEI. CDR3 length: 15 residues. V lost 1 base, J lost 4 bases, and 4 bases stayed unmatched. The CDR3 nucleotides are TGTGCCAGCAGTGAAGGTTCTAGCGGATACAATGAGCAGTTCTTC. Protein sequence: CASSEGSSGYNEQFF.

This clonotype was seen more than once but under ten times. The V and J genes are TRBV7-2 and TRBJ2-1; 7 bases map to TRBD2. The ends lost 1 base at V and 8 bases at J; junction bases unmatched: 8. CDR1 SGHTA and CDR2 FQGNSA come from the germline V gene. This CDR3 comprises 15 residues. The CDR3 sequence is CASSLGRGTWDEQFF. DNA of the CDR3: TGTGCCAGCAGCTTAGGGCGGGGGACCTGGGATGAGCAGTTCTTC.

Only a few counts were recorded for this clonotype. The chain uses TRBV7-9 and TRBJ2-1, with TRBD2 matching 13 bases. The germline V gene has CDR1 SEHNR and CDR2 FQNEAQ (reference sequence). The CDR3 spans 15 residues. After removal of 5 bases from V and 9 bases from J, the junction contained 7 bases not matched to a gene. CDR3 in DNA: TGTGCCAGCAGCCCCGGACTAGCGGGAGATGGTGAGCAGTTCTTC. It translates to CASSPGLAGDGEQFF.

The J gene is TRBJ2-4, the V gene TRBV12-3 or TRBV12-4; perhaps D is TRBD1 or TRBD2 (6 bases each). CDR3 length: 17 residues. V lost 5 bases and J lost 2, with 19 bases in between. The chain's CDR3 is CASSPSGGAGSKNIQYF. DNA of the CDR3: TGTGCCAGCAGTCCGAGTGGGGGCGCGGGGTCCAAAAACATTCAGTACTTC.

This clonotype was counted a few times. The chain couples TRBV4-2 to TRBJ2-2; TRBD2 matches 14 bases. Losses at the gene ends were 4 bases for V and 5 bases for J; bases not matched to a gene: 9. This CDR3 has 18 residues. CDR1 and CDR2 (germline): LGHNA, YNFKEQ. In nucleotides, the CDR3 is TGTGCCAGCAGCCTCGGACTAGCGGGAGGCCGTCCTACCGGGGAGCTGTTTTTT. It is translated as CASSLGLAGGRPTGELFF.

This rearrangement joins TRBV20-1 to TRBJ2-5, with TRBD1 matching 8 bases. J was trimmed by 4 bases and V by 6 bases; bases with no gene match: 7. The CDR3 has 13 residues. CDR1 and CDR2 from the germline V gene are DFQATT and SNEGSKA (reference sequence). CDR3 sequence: CSAHRQGSETQYF. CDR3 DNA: TGCAGTGCCCATAGACAGGGGTCAGAGACCCAGTACTTC.

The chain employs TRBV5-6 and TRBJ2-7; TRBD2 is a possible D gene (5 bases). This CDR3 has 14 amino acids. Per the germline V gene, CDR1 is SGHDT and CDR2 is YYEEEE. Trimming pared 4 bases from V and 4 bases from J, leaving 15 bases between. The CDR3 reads CASSQGSTKYEQYF. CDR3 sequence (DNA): TGTGCCAGCAGCCAAGGGAGTACTAAATACGAGCAGTACTTC.

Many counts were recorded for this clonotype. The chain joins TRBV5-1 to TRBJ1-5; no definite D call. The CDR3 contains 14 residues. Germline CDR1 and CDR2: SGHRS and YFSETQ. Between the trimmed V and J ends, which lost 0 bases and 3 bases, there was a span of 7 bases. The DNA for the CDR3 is TGCGCCAGCAGCTTGGCCAGCACCAATCAGCCCCAGCATTTT. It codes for CASSLASTNQPQHF.

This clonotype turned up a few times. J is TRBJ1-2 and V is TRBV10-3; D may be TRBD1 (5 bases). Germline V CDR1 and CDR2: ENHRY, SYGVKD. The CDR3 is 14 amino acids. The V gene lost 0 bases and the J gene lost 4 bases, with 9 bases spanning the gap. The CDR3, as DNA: TGTGCCATCAGTGAGTCGGACACCCCCTATGGCTACACCTTC. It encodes CAISESDTPYGYTF.

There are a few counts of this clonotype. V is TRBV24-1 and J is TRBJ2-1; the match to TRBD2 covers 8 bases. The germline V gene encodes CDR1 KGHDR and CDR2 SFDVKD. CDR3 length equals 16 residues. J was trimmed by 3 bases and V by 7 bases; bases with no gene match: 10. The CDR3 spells CATSVHGTSGYNEQFF. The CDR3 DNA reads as TGTGCCACCAGCGTTCACGGGACTAGTGGCTACAATGAGCAGTTCTTC.

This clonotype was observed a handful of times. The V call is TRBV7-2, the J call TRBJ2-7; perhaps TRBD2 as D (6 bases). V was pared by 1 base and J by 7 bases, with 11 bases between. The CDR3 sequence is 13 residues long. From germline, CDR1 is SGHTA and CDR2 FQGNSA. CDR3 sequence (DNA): TGTGCCAGCAGCTTAGTGACTAGTTCTGAGCAGTACGTC. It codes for CASSLVTSSEQYV.

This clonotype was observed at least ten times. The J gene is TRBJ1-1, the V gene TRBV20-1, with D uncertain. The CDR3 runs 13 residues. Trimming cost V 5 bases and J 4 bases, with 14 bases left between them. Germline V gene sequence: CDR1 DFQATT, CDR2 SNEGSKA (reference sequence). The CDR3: CSAAPGFGTEAFF. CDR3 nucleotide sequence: TGCAGTGCTGCCCCGGGGTTCGGCACTGAAGCTTTCTTT.

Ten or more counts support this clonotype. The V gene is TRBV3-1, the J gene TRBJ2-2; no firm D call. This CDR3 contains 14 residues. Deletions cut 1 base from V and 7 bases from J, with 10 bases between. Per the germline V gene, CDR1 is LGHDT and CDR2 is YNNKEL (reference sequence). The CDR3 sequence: CASSQGLRNGELFF. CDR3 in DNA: TGTGCCAGCAGCCAAGGGCTACGGAACGGGGAGCTGTTTTTT.

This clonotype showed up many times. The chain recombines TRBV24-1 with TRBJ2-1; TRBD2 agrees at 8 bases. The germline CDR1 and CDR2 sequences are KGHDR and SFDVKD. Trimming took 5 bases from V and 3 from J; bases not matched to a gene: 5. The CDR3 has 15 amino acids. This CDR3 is CATSGAGGDYNEQFF. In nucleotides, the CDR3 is TGTGCCACCAGTGGGGCCGGGGGGGACTACAATGAGCAGTTCTTC.

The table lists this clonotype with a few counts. CDR3 loop: CASSSQTSGSVGELFF. Written as DNA, the CDR3 is TGTGCCAGCAGCTCCCAGACTAGCGGGAGTGTCGGGGAGCTGTTTTTT. The V call is TRBV11-2, the J call TRBJ2-2; 12 positions agree with TRBD2. The germline gives CDR1 SGHAT, CDR2 FQNNGV. This CDR3 comprises 16 residues. The trim removed 4 bases at V and 7 bases at J, leaving 7 bases unmatched.

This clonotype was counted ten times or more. The chain's CDR3 is CASSLARGEQYV. The DNA of the CDR3 is TGTGCCAGCAGCTTAGCGCGGGGGGAGCAGTACGTC. The chain joins TRBV7-8 to TRBJ2-7; 7 nucleotides agree with TRBD2. CDR3 size: 12 residues. After removal of 0 bases from V and 7 bases from J, the junction contained 0 bases not matched to a gene. Looked up from germline, CDR1 is SGHVS and CDR2 is FQNEAQ.

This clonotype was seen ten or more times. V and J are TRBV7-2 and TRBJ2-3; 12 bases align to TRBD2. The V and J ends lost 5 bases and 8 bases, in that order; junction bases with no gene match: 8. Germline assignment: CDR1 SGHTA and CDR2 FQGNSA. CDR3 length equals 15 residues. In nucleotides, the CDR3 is TGTGCCAGCAGCCCTAGACTAGCGGGAGAAGCTACGCAGTATTTT. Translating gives CASSPRLAGEATQYF.

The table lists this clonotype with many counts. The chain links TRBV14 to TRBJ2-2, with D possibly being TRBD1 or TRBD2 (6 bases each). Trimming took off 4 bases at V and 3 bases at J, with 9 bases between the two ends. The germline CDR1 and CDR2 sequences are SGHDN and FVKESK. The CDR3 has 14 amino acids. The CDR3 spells CASSRGTYTGELFF. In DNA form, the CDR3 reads TGTGCCAGCAGCCGCGGGACATACACCGGGGAGCTGTTTTTT.

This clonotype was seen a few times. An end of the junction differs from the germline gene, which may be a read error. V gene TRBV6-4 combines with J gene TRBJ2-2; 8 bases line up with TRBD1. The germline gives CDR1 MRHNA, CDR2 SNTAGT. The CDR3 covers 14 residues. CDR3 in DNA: TGTGCCAGCAATGACAGGGGACCTACCGGGGAGCTGTTTTTT. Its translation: CASNDRGPTGELFF.

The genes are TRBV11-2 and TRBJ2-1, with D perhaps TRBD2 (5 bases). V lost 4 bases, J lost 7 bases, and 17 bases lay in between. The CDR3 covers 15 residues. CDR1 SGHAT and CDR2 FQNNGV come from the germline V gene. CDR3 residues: CASSSRLPGFNEQFF. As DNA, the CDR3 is TGTGCCAGCAGCTCCCGTCTCCCGGGATTTAATGAGCAGTTCTTC.